This T cell receptor (beta chain) was recorded in a study of human T cells and chemical hapten exposure. Looking at the study overall: Patch tests applied 0.01% DPC to the upper back, read at 6 days. The study, taken as a whole, reports: Expanded TCRs were compared with controls, and the expanded TCRs formed significantly more large CDR3 similarity clusters. The donors suffered from alopecia, so their immune response may not match that of healthy people.

Specified time point: patch test 2, 6 weeks after DPC sensitization. Stated treatment: therapeutic diphenylcyclopropenone sensitization with weekly scalp DPC. For the library, individual cDNA molecules each received unique molecular identifiers. TCRdb re-called the RACE reads through MiXCR, storing one row per CDR3 protein. The profile covers about 40,000 distinct CDR3 sequences, with roughly 3.3% appearing a single time and under 8.5% taken by the ten largest. There are many counts of this clonotype. Its antigen is still unknown. The clonotype originates from a man aged 40-55 years with alopecia areata. Some clones in this sample may be carry-over from other donors' samples. Here the sequenced sample was whole blood, taken in connection with sensitization to the hapten diphenylcyclopropenone (DPC).

The CDR3 spells CASSSIPGTTEAFF. Written as DNA, the CDR3 is TGTGCCAGCAGTTCCATACCGGGAACCACTGAAGCTTTCTTT. This sequence joins TRBV6-2 or TRBV6-3 and TRBJ1-1; D is unresolved. Germline V CDR1 and CDR2: MNHEY, SVGEGT. Trimming shortened V by 4 bases and J by 4 bases, and 13 bases separated the two germline ends. The CDR3 spans 14 residues.